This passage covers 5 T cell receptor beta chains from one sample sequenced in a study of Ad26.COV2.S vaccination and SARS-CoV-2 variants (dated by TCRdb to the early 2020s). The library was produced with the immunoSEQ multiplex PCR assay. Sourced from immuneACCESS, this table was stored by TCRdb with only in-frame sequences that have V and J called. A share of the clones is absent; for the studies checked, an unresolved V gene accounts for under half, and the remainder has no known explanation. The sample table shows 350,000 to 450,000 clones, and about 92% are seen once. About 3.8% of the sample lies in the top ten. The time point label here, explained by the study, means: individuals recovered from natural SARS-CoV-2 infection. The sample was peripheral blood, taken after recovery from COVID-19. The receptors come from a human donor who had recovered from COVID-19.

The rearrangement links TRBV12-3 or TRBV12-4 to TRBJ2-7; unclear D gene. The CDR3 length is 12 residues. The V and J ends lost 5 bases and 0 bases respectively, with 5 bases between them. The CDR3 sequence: CASSVSSYEQYF. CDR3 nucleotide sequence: TGTGCCAGCAGTGTGAGCTCCTACGAGCAGTACTTC.

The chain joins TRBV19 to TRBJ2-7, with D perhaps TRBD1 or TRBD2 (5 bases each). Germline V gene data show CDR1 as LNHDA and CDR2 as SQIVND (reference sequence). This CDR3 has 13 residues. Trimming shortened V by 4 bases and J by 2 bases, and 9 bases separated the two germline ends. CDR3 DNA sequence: TGTGCCAGTAGTAAAGGGACCCCCTACGAGCAGTACTTC. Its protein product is CASSKGTPYEQYF.

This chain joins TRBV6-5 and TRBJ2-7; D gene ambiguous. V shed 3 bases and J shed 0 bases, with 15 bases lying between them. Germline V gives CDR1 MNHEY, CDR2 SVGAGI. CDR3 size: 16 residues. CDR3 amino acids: CASSYSVQRSSYEQYF. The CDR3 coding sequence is TGTGCCAGCAGTTATTCTGTTCAAAGGAGCTCCTACGAGCAGTACTTC.

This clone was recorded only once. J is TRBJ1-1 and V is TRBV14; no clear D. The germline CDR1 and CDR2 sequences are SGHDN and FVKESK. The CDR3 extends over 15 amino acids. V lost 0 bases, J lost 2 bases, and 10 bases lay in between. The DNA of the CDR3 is TGTGCCAGCAGCCAAGAAGTTTTGCCCAACACTGAAGCTTTCTTT. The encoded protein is CASSQEVLPNTEAFF.

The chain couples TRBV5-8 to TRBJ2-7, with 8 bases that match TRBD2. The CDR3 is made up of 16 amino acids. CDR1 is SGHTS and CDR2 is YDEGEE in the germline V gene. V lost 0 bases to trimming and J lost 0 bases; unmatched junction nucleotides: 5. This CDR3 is CASSLVTSGGSYEQYF. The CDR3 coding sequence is TGTGCCAGCAGCTTGGTTACTAGCGGAGGCTCCTACGAGCAGTACTTC.